Listed here are 10 T cell receptor beta chains from one sample, sequenced in a study of control samples from healthy donors and cancer patients. Method: immunoSEQ multiplex PCR; TCRdb's copy keeps in-frame clones and lacks some. This sample yields about 89,000 clones, of which about 83% are seen a single time; more than 2% belongs to the top ten. Sequencing was carried out using blood. All receptors come from a woman in her 40s in good health.

This chain connects TRBV6-2 or TRBV6-3 to TRBJ1-2; D is unresolved. Looked up from germline, CDR1 is MNHEY and CDR2 is SVGEGT. The CDR3 totals 13 residues. V lost 5 bases and J lost 2, with 9 bases in between. This CDR3 reads CASSPDGNYGYTF. The CDR3 nucleotides read TGTGCCAGCAGTCCGGACGGAAACTATGGCTACACCTTC.

The chain is built from TRBV7-2 and TRBJ1-5; no definite D call. The CDR3 spans 13 residues. V was trimmed by 1 base and J by 7 bases, leaving 8 bases between them. CDR1 is SGHTA, CDR2 FQGNSA, per germline. The CDR3 DNA reads as TGTGCCAGCAGCTTAGGAACTACACAGCCCCAGCATTTT. This encodes CASSLGTTQPQHF.

The rearrangement joins TRBV13 to TRBJ2-5, with 8 bases matching TRBD2. With V trimmed by 5 bases and J by 5 bases, 10 bases remained unmatched. Germline V gene data show CDR1 as PRHDT and CDR2 as FYEKMQ (reference sequence). There are 15 residues in the CDR3. In DNA, the CDR3 is TGTGCCAGCAGCCCGCGAGCGGGGGCTTATGAGACCCAGTACTTC. The encoded protein is CASSPRAGAYETQYF.

This CDR3 reads CATSRVTGDPYNEQFF. The CDR3 nucleotides are TGTGCCACCAGCAGAGTCACAGGAGATCCCTACAATGAGCAGTTCTTC. This chain connects TRBV15 to TRBJ2-1; D may be TRBD1 (5 bases). The CDR3 contains 16 residues. V lost 1 base, J lost 2 bases, and 12 bases lay in between. CDR1 and CDR2 (germline): LNHNV, YYDKDF (reference sequence). Together with reference TRBV15 and TRBJ2-1, the CDR3 gives the full variable domain: DAMVIQNPRYQVTQFGKPVTLSCSQTLNHNVMYWYQQKSSQAPKLLFHYYDKDFNNEADTPDNFQSRRPNTSFCFLDIRSPGLGDTAMYLCATSRVTGDPYNEQFFGPGTRLTVL.

The chain couples TRBV14 to TRBJ1-1, with unresolved D. Germline CDR1 reads SGHDN; CDR2 reads FVKESK. Trimming took 2 bases from V and 8 from J, leaving 9 bases between them. The CDR3 extends over 12 amino acids. The CDR3 spells CASSQITSEAFF. The CDR3 DNA follows: TGTGCCAGCAGCCAAATCACCTCGGAAGCTTTCTTT. Full variable domain (rest looked up from reference TRBV14 and TRBJ1-1): EAGVTQFPSHSVIEKGQTVTLRCDPISGHDNLYWYRRVMGKEIKFLLHFVKESKQDESGMPNNRFLAERTGGTYSTLKVQPAELEDSGVYFCASSQITSEAFFGQGTRLTVV.

The chain employs TRBV5-1 and TRBJ2-1; no firm D call. The V end was cut by 0 bases, the J end by 5 bases, with 12 bases between. This CDR3 contains 15 residues. Germline values: CDR1 SGHRS, CDR2 YFSETQ. This CDR3 reads CASSLASTRNNEQFF. The CDR3 DNA follows: TGCGCCAGCAGCTTGGCCTCAACCAGAAACAATGAGCAGTTCTTC.

The chain couples TRBV6-5 to TRBJ1-2; D remains ambiguous. V was pared by 4 bases and J by 3 bases, with 9 bases between. This CDR3 spans 13 amino acids. CDR1 MNHEY and CDR2 SVGAGI come from the germline V gene. The CDR3 reads CASSLTVDYGYTF. CDR3 coding DNA: TGTGCCAGCAGTTTGACTGTAGACTATGGCTACACCTTC.

J is TRBJ1-2 and V is TRBV5-1; 8 positions match TRBD1. Germline V lookup: CDR1 SGHRS, CDR2 YFSETQ. Unmatched junction bases numbered 8, after V lost 0 bases and J lost 7 bases. The CDR3 sequence is 15 residues long. The chain's CDR3 is CASSLDAGQGGGYTF. The CDR3 DNA sequence: TGCGCCAGCAGCTTGGATGCTGGACAGGGAGGTGGCTACACCTTC.

Only one count was recorded for this clone. This sequence joins TRBV3-1 (or the pseudogene TRBV3-2) and TRBJ1-4; D gene uncertain. Trimming removed 6 bases at V and 3 bases at J, with 5 bases between. This CDR3 region has 12 residues. Germline CDR1 and CDR2: LGHDT and YNNKEL (reference sequence). CDR3 DNA sequence: TGTGCCAGCAGGGACTCTAATGAAAAACTGTTTTTT. As protein: CASRDSNEKLFF.

The rearrangement uses TRBV5-5 and TRBJ2-7, with D perhaps matching TRBD1 (6 bases). Per germline, CDR1 SGHKS and CDR2 YYEKEE (reference sequence). The CDR3 loop spans 18 amino acids. The V end lost 0 bases, the J end lost 2 bases, and 21 bases lay between the germline ends. CDR3 sequence reads: CASSLALLTGHRTYEQYF. The CDR3 nucleotides read TGTGCCAGCAGCTTGGCCTTATTGACAGGTCACCGCACCTACGAGCAGTACTTC.